The entry that follows covers one TCR beta chain sequence. There are many counts of this clonotype. Its antigen is currently not known. No much larger clone exists at a distance of one base, and base qualities are not known. This entry is derived from a study of Graves' ophthalmopathy and Graves' hyperthyroidism (dated by TCRdb to the late 2010s). With regard to the full study: Peripheral blood was collected at initial diagnosis, prior to any treatment. In total, over 130 blood samples were TCR-sequenced: 40 to 45 ophthalmopathy, under 80 hyperthyroidism and some 17 hyperthyroidism-to-ophthalmopathy patients. The study used signatures of the TCR beta repertoire to tell Graves' ophthalmopathy apart from Graves' hyperthyroidism and to predict which patients would progress to ophthalmopathy. A discovery set of 95 to 100 patients (about 45 ophthalmopathy, about 59 stable hyperthyroidism) was enrolled to explore V-J signatures distinguishing ophthalmopathy from hyperthyroidism. An independent validation cohort comprised under 20 hyperthyroidism patients and about 16 patients who later progressed from hyperthyroidism to ophthalmopathy. Following sample collection, hyperthyroidism patients were given methimazole at a starting dose of 30 mg daily, and ophthalmopathy patients were given high-dose intravenous methylprednisolone. T-cell repertoires of thyroid tissue and blood were compared in about 6 hyperthyroidism patients. The roughly 90 discovery patients were divided at random into training and test sets in a 7:3 ratio.

Ophthalmopathy patients had moderately to severely active disease, Clinical Activity Score of at least 3, NOSPECS grade of at least 4, and disease duration under 3 months. Patients with other autoimmune diseases, uncontrolled infections, pregnancy or lactation were excluded from the study. Diagnosis was based on clinical symptoms, serum thyroxine, TRAb, thyroid ultrasound and orbital computed tomography. Ficoll-Paque density gradient centrifugation was used to isolate PBMCs from 8.5 to 10 ml of fresh peripheral blood. Trizol reagent was used to extract the total RNA, and its quality was then checked on an Agilent 2100 Bioanalyzer. Study-level results and caveats: The 13-signature model separated ophthalmopathy from stable hyperthyroidism with approximately 88% sensitivity and around 81% specificity in cross-validation, and 80%/75% in the test set. In validation, the model predicted ophthalmopathy progression with about 64% sensitivity and 72.22% specificity; roughly 12 predicted patients were CT-confirmed with GO in a median of around 6 months. No statistical method was used to predetermine the sample size, and group allocation was not hidden from the investigators. Most expanded thyroid clonotypes with a frequency above 0.001 also appeared in blood, which suggests that blood repertoires may reflect the immune response in the thyroid.

The junction carries 14 bases between V and J, which are trimmed by 7 bases and 6 bases respectively. Reading from cysteine to phenylalanine, the CDR3 counts 13 amino acids. The retained sequence is limited to the CDR3, 39 bases, with the frame set at the first base. CDR1 KGHDR and CDR2 SFDVKD are derived from the germline V gene. TCR beta CDR3 regions were amplified from RNA transcripts for repertoire sequencing. HTBI primers and the Qiagen OneStep RT-PCR kit were used in a first-round RT-PCR, which was followed by a second-round multiplex PCR, size selection and purification. Libraries were sequenced paired-end with 100 bp reads on an Illumina HiSeq2000. The authors' analysis ran thus. SOAPnuke was used to process the reads, removing any read that contained adapters or uncalled bases, had a mean Phred below 15, or lacked an exact match to the constant primer or identifier. High-quality paired reads were merged with COPE v1.2.5. Each unique nucleotide sequence was treated as a clonotype, and MiTCR v1.1 was used to align the clonotypes to the IMGT TRB V, D and J references. Analysis was restricted to V-J combinations with a frequency above 0.0001, which covered 99% to 99.2% of repertoires. For each V-J combination, a TCR clonal expansion and chaos score was defined as F50 clonal expansion divided by the chaos observed in the TCRdist matrix. Welch's t-statistics and random forest were used to reduce features to approximately 13 V-J combinations, which were fed into a naive Bayes classifier. The Morisita-Horn index was used to measure how similar the thyroid and blood repertoires were. TCRdb redid the processing of the public reads, applying fastp at Q25 and MiXCR, and retained in-frame beta chains. All rows with the same CDR3 protein become a single entry with the most common DNA and genes. TCRdb, rather than the study authors, made the V and J calls. The sample table contains roughly 480,000 distinct CDR3 sequences; only one count was recorded for about an eighth of them. The top ten clones comprise about a tenth of the sample.

The sequenced sample was blood. The chain employs TRBV24-1 and TRBJ1-1; too little of a D gene remains to name it. The sequence derives from a woman aged 25 to 39 with Graves' ophthalmopathy. Donor details come from another sample of the same person, matched by shared clones. The CDR3 region has the sequence CATRRSGWPEAFF. In nucleotide form, the sequence is TGTGCCACCAGAAGATCGGGGTGGCCTGAAGCTTTCTTT.